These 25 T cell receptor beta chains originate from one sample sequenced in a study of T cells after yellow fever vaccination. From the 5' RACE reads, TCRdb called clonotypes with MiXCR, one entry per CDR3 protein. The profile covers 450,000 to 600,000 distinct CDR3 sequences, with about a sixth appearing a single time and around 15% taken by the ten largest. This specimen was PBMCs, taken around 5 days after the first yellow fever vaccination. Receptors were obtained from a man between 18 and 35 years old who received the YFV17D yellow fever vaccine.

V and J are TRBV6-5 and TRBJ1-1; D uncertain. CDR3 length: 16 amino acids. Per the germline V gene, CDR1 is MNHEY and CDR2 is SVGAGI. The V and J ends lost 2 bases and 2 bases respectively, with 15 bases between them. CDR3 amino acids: CASSYGQDGGNTEAFF. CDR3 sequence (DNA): TGTGCCAGCAGTTACGGCCAGGACGGCGGTAACACTGAAGCTTTCTTT.

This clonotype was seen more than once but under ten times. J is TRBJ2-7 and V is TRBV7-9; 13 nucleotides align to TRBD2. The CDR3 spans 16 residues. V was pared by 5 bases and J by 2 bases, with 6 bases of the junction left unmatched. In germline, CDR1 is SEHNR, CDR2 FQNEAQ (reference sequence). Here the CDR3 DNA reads TGTGCCAGCAGCACGACTAGCGGGGGGACTCCCTACGAGCAGTACTTC. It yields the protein CASSTTSGGTPYEQYF.

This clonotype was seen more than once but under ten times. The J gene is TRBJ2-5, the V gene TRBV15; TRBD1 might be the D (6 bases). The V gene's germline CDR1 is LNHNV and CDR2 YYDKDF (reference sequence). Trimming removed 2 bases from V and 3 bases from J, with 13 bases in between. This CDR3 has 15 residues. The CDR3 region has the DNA TGTGCCACCAGCAGATCTGACAGGATCGAAGAGACCCAGTACTTC. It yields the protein CATSRSDRIEETQYF. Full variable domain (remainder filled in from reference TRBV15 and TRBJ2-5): DAMVIQNPRYQVTQFGKPVTLSCSQTLNHNVMYWYQQKSSQAPKLLFHYYDKDFNNEADTPDNFQSRRPNTSFCFLDIRSPGLGDTAMYLCATSRSDRIEETQYFGPGTRLLVL.

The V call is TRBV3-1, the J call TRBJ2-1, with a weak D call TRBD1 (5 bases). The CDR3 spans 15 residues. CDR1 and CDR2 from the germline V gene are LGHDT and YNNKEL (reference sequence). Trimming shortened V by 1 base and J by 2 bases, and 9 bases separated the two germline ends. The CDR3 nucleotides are TGTGCCAGCAGCCAAGGACAGCAAGCCTACAATGAGCAGTTCTTC. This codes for CASSQGQQAYNEQFF.

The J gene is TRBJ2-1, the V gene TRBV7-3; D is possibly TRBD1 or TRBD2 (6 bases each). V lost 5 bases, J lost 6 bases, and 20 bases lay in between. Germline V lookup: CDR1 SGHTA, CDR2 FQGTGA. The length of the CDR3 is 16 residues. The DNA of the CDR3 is TGTGCCAGCAGCCCCCCCGGAGGGGGTTGGGGCAATGAGCAGTTCTTC. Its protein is CASSPPGGGWGNEQFF.

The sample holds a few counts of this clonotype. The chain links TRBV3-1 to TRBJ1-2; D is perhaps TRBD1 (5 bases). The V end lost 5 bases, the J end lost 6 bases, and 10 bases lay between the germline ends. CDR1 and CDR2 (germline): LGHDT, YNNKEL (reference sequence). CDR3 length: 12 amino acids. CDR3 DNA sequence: TGTGCCAGCAGCTCACGACAGCATGGCTACACCTTC. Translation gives CASSSRQHGYTF.

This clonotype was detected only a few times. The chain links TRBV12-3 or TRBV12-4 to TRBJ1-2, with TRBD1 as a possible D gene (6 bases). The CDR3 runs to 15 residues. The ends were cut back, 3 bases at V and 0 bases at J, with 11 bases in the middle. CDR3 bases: TGTGCCAGCAGTTTGGGGGACAAAACTAACTATGGCTACACCTTC. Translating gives CASSLGDKTNYGYTF.

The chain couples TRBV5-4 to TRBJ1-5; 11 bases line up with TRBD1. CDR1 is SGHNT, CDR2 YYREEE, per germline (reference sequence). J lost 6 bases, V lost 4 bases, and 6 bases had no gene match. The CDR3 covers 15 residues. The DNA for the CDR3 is TGTGCCAGCAGCGGGGGACAGGGGGAATTTCAGCCCCAGCATTTT. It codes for CASSGGQGEFQPQHF.

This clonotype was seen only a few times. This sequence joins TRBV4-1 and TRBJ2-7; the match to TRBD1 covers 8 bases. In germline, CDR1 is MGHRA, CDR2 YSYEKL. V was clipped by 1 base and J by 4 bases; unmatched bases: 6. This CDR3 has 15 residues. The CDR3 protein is CASSQVQGAAYEQYF. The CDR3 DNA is TGCGCCAGCAGCCAAGTTCAGGGGGCGGCGTACGAGCAGTACTTC.

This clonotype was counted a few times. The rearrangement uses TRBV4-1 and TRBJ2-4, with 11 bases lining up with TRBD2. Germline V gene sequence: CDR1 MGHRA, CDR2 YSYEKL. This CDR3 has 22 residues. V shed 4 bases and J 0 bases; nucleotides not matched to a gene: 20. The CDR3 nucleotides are TGCGCCAGCAGCCGGGGACTAGCGGTACCGTTATACCGAATTGAAGCCAAAAACATTCAGTACTTC. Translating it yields CASSRGLAVPLYRIEAKNIQYF.

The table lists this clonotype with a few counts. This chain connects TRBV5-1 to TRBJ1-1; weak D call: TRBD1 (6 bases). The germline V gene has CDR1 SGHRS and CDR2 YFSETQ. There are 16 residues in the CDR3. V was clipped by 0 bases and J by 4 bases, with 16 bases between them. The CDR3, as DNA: TGCGCCAGCAGCTTGGGGGGGACAACCGGAGGCACTGAAGCTTTCTTT. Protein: CASSLGGTTGGTEAFF.

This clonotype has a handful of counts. The CDR3 loop is CASSHAGLAYEQFF. The CDR3 bases are TGTGCCAGCAGCCACGCAGGACTAGCGTATGAGCAGTTCTTC. This chain joins TRBV14 and TRBJ2-1; 9 bases line up with TRBD2. Per germline, CDR1 SGHDN and CDR2 FVKESK. This CDR3 contains 14 residues. With 3 bases clipped from V and 8 bases from J, the junction kept 5 bases outside the gene matches.

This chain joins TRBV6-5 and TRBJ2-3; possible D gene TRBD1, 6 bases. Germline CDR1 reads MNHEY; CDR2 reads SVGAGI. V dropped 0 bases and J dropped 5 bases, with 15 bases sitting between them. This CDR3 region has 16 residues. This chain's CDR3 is CASSYSGQGRIDTQYF. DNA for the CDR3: TGTGCCAGCAGTTACTCGGGGCAGGGGCGAATAGATACGCAGTATTTT.

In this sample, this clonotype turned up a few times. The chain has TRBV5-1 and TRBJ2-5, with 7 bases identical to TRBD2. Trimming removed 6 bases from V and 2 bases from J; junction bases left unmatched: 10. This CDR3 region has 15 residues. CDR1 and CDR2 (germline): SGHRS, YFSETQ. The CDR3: CASIVAPGGQETQYF. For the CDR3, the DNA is TGCGCCAGCATCGTGGCTCCGGGGGGTCAAGAGACCCAGTACTTC.

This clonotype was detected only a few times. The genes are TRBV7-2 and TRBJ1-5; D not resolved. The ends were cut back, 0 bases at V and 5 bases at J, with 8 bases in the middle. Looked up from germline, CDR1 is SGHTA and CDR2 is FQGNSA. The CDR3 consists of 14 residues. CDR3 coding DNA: TGTGCCAGCAGCTTAGCTTTCAGGCATCAGCCCCAGCATTTT. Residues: CASSLAFRHQPQHF.

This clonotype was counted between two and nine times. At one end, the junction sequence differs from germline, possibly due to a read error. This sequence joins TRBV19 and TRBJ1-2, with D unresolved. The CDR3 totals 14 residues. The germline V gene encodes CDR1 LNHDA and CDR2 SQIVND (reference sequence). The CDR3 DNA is TGTGCCAGTAGTATAGAACCGACCGACTATGGTTACACCTTC. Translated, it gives CASSIEPTDYGYTF.

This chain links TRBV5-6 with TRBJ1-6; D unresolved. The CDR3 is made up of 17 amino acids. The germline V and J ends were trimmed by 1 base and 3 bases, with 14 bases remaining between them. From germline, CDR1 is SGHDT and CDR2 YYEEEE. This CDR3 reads CASSLMDGVLYNSPLHF. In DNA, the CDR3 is TGTGCCAGCAGCTTGATGGACGGAGTCCTCTATAATTCACCCCTCCACTTT. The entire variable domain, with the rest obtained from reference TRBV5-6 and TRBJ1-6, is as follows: DAGVTQSPTHLIKTRGQQVTLRCSPKSGHDTVSWYQQALGQGPQFIFQYYEEEERQRGNFPDRFSGHQFPNYSSELNVNALLLGDSALYLCASSLMDGVLYNSPLHFGNGTRLTVT.

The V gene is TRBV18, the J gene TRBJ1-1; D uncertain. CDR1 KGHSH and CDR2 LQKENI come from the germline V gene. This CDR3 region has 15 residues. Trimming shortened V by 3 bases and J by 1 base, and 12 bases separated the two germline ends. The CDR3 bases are TGTGCCAGCTCACCCCGTGTGGGCCAGAACACTGAAGCTTTCTTT. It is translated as CASSPRVGQNTEAFF.

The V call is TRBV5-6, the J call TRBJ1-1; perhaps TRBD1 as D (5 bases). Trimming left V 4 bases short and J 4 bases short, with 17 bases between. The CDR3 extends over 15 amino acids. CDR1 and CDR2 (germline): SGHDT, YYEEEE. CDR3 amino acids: CASSPRWGVGTEAFF. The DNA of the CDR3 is TGTGCCAGCAGCCCTAGGTGGGGGGTCGGCACTGAAGCTTTCTTT. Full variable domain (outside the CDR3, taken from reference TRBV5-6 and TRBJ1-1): DAGVTQSPTHLIKTRGQQVTLRCSPKSGHDTVSWYQQALGQGPQFIFQYYEEEERQRGNFPDRFSGHQFPNYSSELNVNALLLGDSALYLCASSPRWGVGTEAFFGQGTRLTVV.

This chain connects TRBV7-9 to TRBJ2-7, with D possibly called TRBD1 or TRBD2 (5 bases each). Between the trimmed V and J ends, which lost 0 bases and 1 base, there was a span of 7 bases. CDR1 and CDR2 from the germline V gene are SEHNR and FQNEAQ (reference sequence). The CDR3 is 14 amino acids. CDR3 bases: TGTGCCAGCAGCTTAGCGGGGGAGTCCTACGAGCAGTACGTC. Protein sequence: CASSLAGESYEQYV.

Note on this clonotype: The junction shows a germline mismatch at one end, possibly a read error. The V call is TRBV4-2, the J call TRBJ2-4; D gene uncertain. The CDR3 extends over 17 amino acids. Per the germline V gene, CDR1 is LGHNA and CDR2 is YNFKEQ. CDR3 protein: CTSSQDWGDTFSNIQYF. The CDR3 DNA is TGTACCAGCAGCCAAGATTGGGGTGATACCTTCAGCAACATTCAGTACTTC.

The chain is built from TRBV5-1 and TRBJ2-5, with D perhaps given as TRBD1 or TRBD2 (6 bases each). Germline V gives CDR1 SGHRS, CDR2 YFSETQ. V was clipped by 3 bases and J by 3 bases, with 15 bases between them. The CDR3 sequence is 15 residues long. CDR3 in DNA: TGCGCCAGCAGCTGGAACCCGGGGGCTAAAGAGACCCAGTACTTC. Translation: CASSWNPGAKETQYF.

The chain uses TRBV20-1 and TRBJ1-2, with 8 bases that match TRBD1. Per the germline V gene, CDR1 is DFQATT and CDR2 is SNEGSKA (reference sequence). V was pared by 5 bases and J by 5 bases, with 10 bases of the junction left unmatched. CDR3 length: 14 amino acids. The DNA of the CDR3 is TGCAGTGCTCGGCTGACAGGGGCCGTTTATGGCTACACCTTC. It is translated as CSARLTGAVYGYTF.

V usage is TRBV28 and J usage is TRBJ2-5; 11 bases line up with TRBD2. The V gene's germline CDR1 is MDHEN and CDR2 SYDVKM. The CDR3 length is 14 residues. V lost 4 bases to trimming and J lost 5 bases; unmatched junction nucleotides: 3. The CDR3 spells CASSSTSGVETQYF. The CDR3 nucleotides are TGTGCCAGCAGTTCGACTAGCGGGGTGGAGACCCAGTACTTC.

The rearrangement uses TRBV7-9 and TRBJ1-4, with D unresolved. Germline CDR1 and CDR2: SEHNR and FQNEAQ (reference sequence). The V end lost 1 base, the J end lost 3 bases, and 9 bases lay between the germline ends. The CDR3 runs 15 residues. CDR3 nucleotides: TGTGCCAGCAGCTTAGAAAGGAGGTCTAATGAAAAACTGTTTTTT. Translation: CASSLERRSNEKLFF.